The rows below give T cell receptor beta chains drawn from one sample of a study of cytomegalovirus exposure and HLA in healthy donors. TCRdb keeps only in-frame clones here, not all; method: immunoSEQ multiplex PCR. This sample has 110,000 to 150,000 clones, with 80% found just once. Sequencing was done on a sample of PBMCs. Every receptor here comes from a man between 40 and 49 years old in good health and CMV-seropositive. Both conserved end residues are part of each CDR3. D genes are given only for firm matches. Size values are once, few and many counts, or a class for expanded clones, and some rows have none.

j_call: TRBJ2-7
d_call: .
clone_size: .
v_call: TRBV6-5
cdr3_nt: TGTGCCAGCAGTTACCGCCCTTTCGGGTCCCACGAGCAGTACTTC
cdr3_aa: CASSYRPFGSHEQYF

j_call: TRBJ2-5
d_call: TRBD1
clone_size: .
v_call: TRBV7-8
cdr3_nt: TGTGCCAGCAGCCGTAACAGGGGCAGGGAGACCCAGTACTTC
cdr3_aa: CASSRNRGRETQYF

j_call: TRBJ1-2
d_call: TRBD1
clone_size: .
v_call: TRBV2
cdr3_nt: TGTGCCAGCAGTGCTGGGGACAGGATCAACTATGGCTACACCTTC
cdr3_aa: CASSAGDRINYGYTF

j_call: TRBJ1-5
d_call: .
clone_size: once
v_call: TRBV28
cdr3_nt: TGTGCCAGCAGTTCCCAAATAGGTGGGGGGACTAGCAATCAGCCCCAGCATTTT
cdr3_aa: CASSSQIGGGTSNQPQHF

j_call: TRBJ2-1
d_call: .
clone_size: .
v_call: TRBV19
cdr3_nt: TGTGCCAGTAGTGCCGGACAGAGCTCCTACAATGAGCAGTTCTTC
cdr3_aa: CASSAGQSSYNEQFF

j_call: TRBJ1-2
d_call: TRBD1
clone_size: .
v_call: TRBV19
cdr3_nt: TGTGCCAGTAGTACCGGACAGGGTGACTATGGCTACACCTTC
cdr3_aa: CASSTGQGDYGYTF

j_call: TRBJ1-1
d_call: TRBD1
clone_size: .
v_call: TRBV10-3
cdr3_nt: TGTGCCATCAGTATTCTCGACAGGGGAGGGACTGAAGCTTTCTTT
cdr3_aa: CAISILDRGGTEAFF

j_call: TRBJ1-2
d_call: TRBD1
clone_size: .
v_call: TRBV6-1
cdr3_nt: TGTGCCAGCAGTGAAACAGGGGGCAACTACTATGGCTACCCCTTC
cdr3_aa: CASSETGGNYYGYPF

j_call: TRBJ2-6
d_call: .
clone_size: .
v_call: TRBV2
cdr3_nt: TGTGCCAGCAGTGATGAGGGGGCTGGGGCCAACGTCCTGACTTTC
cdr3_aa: CASSDEGAGANVLTF

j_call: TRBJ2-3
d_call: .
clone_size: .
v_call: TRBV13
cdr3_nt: TGTGCCAGCAGCTTGGGGGACTCGGAGTTCAGTGCGCAGTATTTT
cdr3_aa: CASSLGDSEFSAQYF

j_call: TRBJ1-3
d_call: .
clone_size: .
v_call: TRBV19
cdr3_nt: TGTGCCAGTAGTCAGGGGACGCGCATCTCTGGAAACACCATATATTTT
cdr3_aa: CASSQGTRISGNTIYF

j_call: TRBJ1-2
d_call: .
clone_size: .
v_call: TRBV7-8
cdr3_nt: TGTGCCAGCAGCAATGACGGGTTCTATGGCTACACCTTC
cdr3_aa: CASSNDGFYGYTF

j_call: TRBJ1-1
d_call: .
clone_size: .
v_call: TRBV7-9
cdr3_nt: TGTGCCAGCAGCTTAGCAGGTTCGGGGACTGAAGCTTTCTTT
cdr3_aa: CASSLAGSGTEAFF

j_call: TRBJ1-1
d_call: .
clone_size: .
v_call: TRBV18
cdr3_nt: TGTGCCAGCTCACGAGAGGAGAACACTGAAGCTTTCTTT
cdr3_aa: CASSREENTEAFF

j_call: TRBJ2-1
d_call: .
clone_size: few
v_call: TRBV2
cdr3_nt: TGTGCCAGCAGTGACTGGGCAGGTTGGAACAATGAGCAGTTCTTC
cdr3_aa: CASSDWAGWNNEQFF

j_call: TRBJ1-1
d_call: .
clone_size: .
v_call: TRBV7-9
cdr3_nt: TGTGCCAGCAGATTTACAGGGAACACTGAAGCTTTCTTT
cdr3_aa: CASRFTGNTEAFF

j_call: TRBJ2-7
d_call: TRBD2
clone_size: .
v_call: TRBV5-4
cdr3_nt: TGTGCCAGCAGCCCTGGACTAGCGGGAAAATTTGGCGAGCAGTACTTC
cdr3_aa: CASSPGLAGKFGEQYF

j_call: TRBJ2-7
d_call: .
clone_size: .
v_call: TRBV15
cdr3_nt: TGTGCCACCAGCTCGGGGATTGTCTCTTACGAGCAGTACTTC
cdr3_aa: CATSSGIVSYEQYF

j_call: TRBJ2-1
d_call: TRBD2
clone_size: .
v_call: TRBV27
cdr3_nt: TGTGCCAGCAGTAGGGGGACTAGCCTTTACAATGAGCAGTTCTTC
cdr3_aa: CASSRGTSLYNEQFF

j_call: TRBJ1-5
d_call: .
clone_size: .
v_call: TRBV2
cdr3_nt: TGTGCCAGCAGTGAAAATCAGCGTTATCAGCCCCAGCATTTT
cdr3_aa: CASSENQRYQPQHF